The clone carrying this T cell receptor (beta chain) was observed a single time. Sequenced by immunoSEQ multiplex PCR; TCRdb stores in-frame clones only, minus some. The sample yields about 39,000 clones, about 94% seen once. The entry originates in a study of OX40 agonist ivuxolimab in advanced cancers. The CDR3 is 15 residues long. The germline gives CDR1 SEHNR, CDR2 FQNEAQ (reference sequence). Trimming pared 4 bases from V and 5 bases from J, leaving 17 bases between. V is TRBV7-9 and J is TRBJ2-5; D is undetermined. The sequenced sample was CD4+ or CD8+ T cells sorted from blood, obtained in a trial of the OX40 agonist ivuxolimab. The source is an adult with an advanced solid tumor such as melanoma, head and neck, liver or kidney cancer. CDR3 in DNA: TGTGCCAGCAGCTCCCCGGGTGTTTATGGGGAGACCCAGTACTTC. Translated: CASSSPGVYGETQYF.